One and the same sample provided the 19 T cell receptor beta chains below, sequenced in a study of T cells in Graves' hyperthyroidism and ophthalmopathy. What was amplified from RNA transcripts were TCR beta CDR3 regions. A set of HTBI primers served as the primers for a first-round RT-PCR of the TCR CDR3. TCRdb used MiXCR to reprocess the multiplex PCR reads, holding one entry per CDR3 protein. Of around 530,000 distinct CDR3 sequences listed, approximately 17% are singletons. Sequencing input: blood. Receptor source: a woman in her late teens or twenties with Graves' ophthalmopathy.

This clonotype appeared many times. CDR3 sequence: CASRTTTGSDTQYF. As DNA, the CDR3 is TGTGCCAGCAGGACTACGACAGGGTCAGATACGCAGTATTTT. The chain is built from TRBV28 and TRBJ2-3, with 7 bases aligning to TRBD1. The CDR3 has 14 amino acids. CDR1 MDHEN and CDR2 SYDVKM come from the germline V gene. Trimming removed 6 bases from V and 4 bases from J; junction bases left unmatched: 7.

The table lists this clonotype with a few counts. The chain couples TRBV9 to TRBJ1-3, with no clear D. Between the trimmed V and J ends, which lost 3 bases and 0 bases, there was a span of 7 bases. This CDR3 is 14 amino acids long. Germline CDR1 is SGDLS and CDR2 is YYNGEE. The chain's CDR3 is CASSAESSGNTIYF. The CDR3 coding sequence is TGTGCCAGCAGCGCAGAGAGCTCTGGAAACACCATATATTTT.

This clonotype was seen ten or more times. The chain uses TRBV2 and TRBJ2-2; the D is unclear. This CDR3 region has 16 residues. The V end was cut by 5 bases, the J end by 2 bases, with 15 bases between. Germline CDR1 SNHLY, CDR2 FYNNEI. CDR3 DNA: TGTGCCAGCAGTCGTGAAAACAGCATAAACACCGGGGAGCTGTTTTTT. Translation: CASSRENSINTGELFF.

This clonotype appeared a few times. This CDR3 is CASSPGLAGSSYNEQFF. DNA of the CDR3: TGTGCCAGCAGCCCCGGACTAGCGGGGAGCTCCTACAATGAGCAGTTCTTC. The V call is TRBV7-3, the J call TRBJ2-1, with 12 nucleotides matching TRBD2. There are 17 residues in the CDR3. J gave up 0 bases and V 5 bases, and 5 bases lay outside the gene matches. The germline V gene encodes CDR1 SGHTA and CDR2 FQGTGA.

This clonotype has at least ten counts. J is TRBJ2-5 and V is TRBV7-9; TRBD1 might be the D (5 bases). V was trimmed by 4 bases and J by 0 bases, leaving 9 bases between them. There are 14 residues in the CDR3. Germline assignment: CDR1 SEHNR and CDR2 FQNEAQ (reference sequence). CDR3 nucleotides: TGTGCCAGCAGCTCCCAGGGCCACCAAGAGACCCAGTACTTC. Amino acids: CASSSQGHQETQYF.

CDR3 residues: CAWRPGQPLAGSYEQYF. The CDR3 region has the DNA TGTGCCTGGAGACCGGGACAGCCCCTAGCGGGTTCCTACGAGCAGTACTTC. The chain joins TRBV30 to TRBJ2-7; weak D call: TRBD2 (8 bases). The CDR3 runs 17 residues. Trimming stripped 3 bases from V and 1 base from J, with 22 bases between. Germline V gene data show CDR1 as GTSNPN and CDR2 as SVGIG (reference sequence).

This chain joins TRBV28 and TRBJ1-2; D unresolved. The V gene's germline CDR1 is MDHEN and CDR2 SYDVKM. V lost 1 base and J lost 1, with 10 bases in between. The CDR3 sequence is 15 residues long. The chain's CDR3 is CASSLSPVYNYGYTF. The CDR3 DNA reads as TGTGCCAGCAGTTTATCTCCCGTTTATAACTATGGCTACACCTTC.

This clonotype was seen a handful of times. V usage is TRBV19 and J usage is TRBJ2-1; no clear D. The V end was cut by 8 bases, the J end by 6 bases, with 11 bases between. CDR1 LNHDA and CDR2 SQIVND come from the germline V gene (reference sequence). The length of the CDR3 is 12 residues. CDR3 nucleotides: TGTGCCAGTCAGTTGGGGTTCAATGAGCAGTTCTTC. Protein sequence: CASQLGFNEQFF.

This clonotype was observed a few times. This chain connects TRBV28 to TRBJ2-1; TRBD2 agrees at 8 bases. There are 17 residues in the CDR3. The ends lost 3 bases at V and 2 bases at J; junction bases unmatched: 9. CDR1 is MDHEN, CDR2 SYDVKM, per germline. In nucleotides, the CDR3 is TGTGCCAGCAGTTTGTTGTGGGTAGCGGGACCCTACAATGAGCAGTTCTTC. Translated, it gives CASSLLWVAGPYNEQFF. Full variable domain (remainder filled in from reference TRBV28 and TRBJ2-1): DVKVTQSSRYLVKRTGEKVFLECVQDMDHENMFWYRQDPGLGLRLIYFSYDVKMKEKGDIPEGYSVSREKKERFSLILESASTNQTSMYLCASSLLWVAGPYNEQFFGPGTRLTVL.

This clonotype was detected many times. The V and J genes are TRBV20-1 and TRBJ1-1; 9 nucleotides align to TRBD1. Germline V gives CDR1 DFQATT, CDR2 SNEGSKA (reference sequence). The CDR3 runs 13 residues. J was trimmed by 4 bases and V by 3 bases; bases with no gene match: 3. This chain's CDR3 is CSARGTGTTEAFF. CDR3 coding DNA: TGCAGTGCTAGGGGGACAGGGACCACTGAAGCTTTCTTT.

This clonotype turned up a few times. The V and J genes are TRBV19 and TRBJ2-2; D may be TRBD1 (6 bases). V was clipped by 1 base and J by 0 bases, with 6 bases between them. CDR1 is LNHDA, CDR2 SQIVND, per germline (reference sequence). The CDR3 runs to 15 residues. The CDR3 reads CASSIGDTNTGELFF. DNA for the CDR3: TGTGCCAGTAGTATAGGGGACACGAACACCGGGGAGCTGTTTTTT.

This clonotype was seen just once. The chain recombines TRBV19 with TRBJ2-1; the D is unclear. V was clipped by 1 base and J by 15 bases, with 10 bases between them. In germline, CDR1 is LNHDA, CDR2 SQIVND (reference sequence). The CDR3 runs to 11 residues. The CDR3 nucleotides read TGTGCCAGTAGTATAGGACCCCAATGGTTCTTC. This codes for CASSIGPQWFF.

The CDR3 region has the DNA TGCGCCAGCAGCCAAGATAAAATGGGGAGACCCTACGAGCAGTACTTC. The encoded protein is CASSQDKMGRPYEQYF. The chain uses TRBV4-1 and TRBJ2-7, with D possibly TRBD2 on 5 matching bases. Trimming took 0 bases from V and 2 from J, leaving 14 bases between them. Germline-derived CDR1 and CDR2 are MGHRA and YSYEKL. The CDR3 is made up of 16 amino acids.

The gene calls are TRBV29-1 and TRBJ2-1; D remains unclear. The CDR3 extends over 10 amino acids. Germline-derived CDR1 and CDR2 are SQVTM and ANQGSEA. V was shortened by 7 bases and J by 4 bases, with 5 bases between the two germline ends. The CDR3 DNA is TGCAGCGCCTATTACAATGAGCAGTTCTTC. Translated: CSAYYNEQFF.

This clonotype has a handful of counts. The chain recombines TRBV4-1 with TRBJ2-2; perhaps D is TRBD1 or TRBD2 (5 bases each). CDR1 and CDR2 (germline): MGHRA, YSYEKL. Trimming cost V 1 base and J 6 bases, with 9 bases left between them. There are 14 residues in the CDR3. CDR3 DNA: TGCGCCAGCAGCCAAGTCGTGGGGGCCGGGGAGCTGTTTTTT. Its protein is CASSQVVGAGELFF.

This clonotype was counted ten times or more. The chain recombines TRBV11-2 with TRBJ1-1; unclear D gene. The CDR3 extends over 14 amino acids. Trimming removed 7 bases from V and 0 bases from J, with 12 bases in between. Germline lookup yields CDR1 SGHAT and CDR2 FQNNGV. The CDR3 reads CASTTTRMNTEAFF. CDR3 sequence (DNA): TGTGCCAGCACCACGACTAGGATGAACACTGAAGCTTTCTTT.

This clonotype showed up many times. This rearrangement joins TRBV27 to TRBJ2-7; 8 bases match TRBD2. This CDR3 comprises 15 residues. CDR1 and CDR2 (germline): MNHEY, SMNVEV (reference sequence). V dropped 6 bases and J dropped 0; count of bases not matched to a gene: 7. The CDR3 coding sequence is TGTGCCAGCAGGCTAGCCGGGACTAGCTCCTACGAGCAGTACTTC. This encodes CASRLAGTSSYEQYF.

The J gene is TRBJ1-3, the V gene TRBV28; 8 nucleotides match TRBD1. Trimming cost V 5 bases and J 3 bases; bases outside gene matches: 3. Looked up from germline, CDR1 is MDHEN and CDR2 is SYDVKM. CDR3 length: 14 residues. This CDR3 reads CASSRDRLGNTIYF. In DNA form, the CDR3 reads TGTGCCAGCAGTCGGGACAGGCTTGGAAACACCATATATTTT.

This clonotype was seen repeatedly, ten times or more. V is TRBV7-2 and J is TRBJ1-2, with 7 bases identical to TRBD1. Trimming at V came to 3 bases and at J to 6 bases, leaving 4 bases not matched to a gene. The V gene's germline CDR1 is SGHTA and CDR2 FQGNSA. The CDR3 runs 13 residues. The CDR3 nucleotides are TGTGCCAGCAGCTTCACGGGACAGCATGGCTACACCTTC. This codes for CASSFTGQHGYTF.